What follows describes a single T cell receptor beta chain. The sample belongs to a study of T cell changes during pregnancy in multiple sclerosis. Libraries were prepared by immunoSEQ multiplex PCR; TCRdb keeps only in-frame clonotypes and omits some of them. The sample holds some 44,000 clones, about nine tenths seen once. J was trimmed by 4 bases and V by 5 bases; bases with no gene match: 6. The CDR3 covers 14 residues. CDR1 and CDR2 (germline): SGHNT, YYREEE (reference sequence). The TCR originated in a female donor with multiple sclerosis, enrolled in a pregnancy study. This material consisted of CD4+ T cells from peripheral blood mononuclear cells, taken in the second trimester of pregnancy. The chain uses TRBV5-4 and TRBJ1-1; 9 bases line up with TRBD1. Here the CDR3 DNA reads TGTGCCAGCAGGGAACAGGGGGCGCGCACTGAAGCTTTCTTT. Encoded protein: CASREQGARTEAFF.